This record concerns one T cell receptor beta chain sequence. Antigen specificity is unknown. Lacking the conserved final phenylalanine or tryptophan, this CDR3 likely reflects a read error. A library of TCRbeta sequences, prepared with unique molecular identifiers, was generated. TCRdb reprocessed the PCR reads with MiXCR, giving one entry per CDR3 protein. The sample has some 140,000 distinct CDR3 sequences, 9.5% to 10% seen once. This CDR3 comprises 16 residues. V shed 4 bases and J 7 bases; nucleotides not matched to a gene: 10. From germline, CDR1 is KGHDR and CDR2 SFDVKD. These data originate in a study of T-cell reconstitution after alpha-beta-depleted transplantation in children. Whole-study results and caveats: Two months or so post-transplant, alpha-beta T cells reportedly derived from several hundred expanded graft clones. T-cell counts and diversity at one year post-transplant came mainly from newly produced T cells.

The sample in question was PBMCs, mostly from graft donor cells, obtained 180 days after TCRalphabeta/CD19-depleted stem cell transplant. This TCR derives from a girl in the first two years of life who had a stem cell transplant for combined immunodeficiency, so the T cells may come from the graft donor. The chain links TRBV24-1 to TRBJ2-1, with 9 bases matching TRBD2. The CDR3 coding sequence is TGTGCCACCAGTGAAACCGGGACTAGCCGCATAAATGAGCAGTTCTTA. The encoded protein is CATSETGTSRINEQFL.